The next 16 T cell receptor beta chains were all read from a single sample in a study of T cell responses to AZD1222 COVID-19 vaccine. The repertoire was sequenced with immunoSEQ multiplex PCR; TCRdb's copy has only in-frame clones and lacks some. Of 86,000 or so clones in the sample, more than 90% were seen once. The source material was peripheral blood, sampled on day 0 of AZD1222 vaccination. All receptors come from an adult in good health.

The chain links TRBV19 to TRBJ1-1, with D possibly TRBD1 on 6 matching bases. The CDR3 totals 16 residues. V was cut by 4 bases and J by 0 bases, with 15 bases left in between. Looked up from germline, CDR1 is LNHDA and CDR2 is SQIVND (reference sequence). CDR3 sequence: CASSRGGGGLNTEAFF. The CDR3 DNA reads TGTGCCAGTAGTAGGGGAGGTGGGGGCTTGAACACTGAAGCTTTCTTT. The variable domain in full, with the rest retrieved from reference TRBV19 and TRBJ1-1, is DGGITQSPKYLFRKEGQNVTLSCEQNLNHDAMYWYRQDPGQGLRLIYYSQIVNDFQKGDIAEGYSVSREKKESFPLTVTSAQKNPTAFYLCASSRGGGGLNTEAFFGQGTRLTVV.

The V call is TRBV29-1, the J call TRBJ2-7, with TRBD2 identical over 10 bases. The germline gives CDR1 SQVTM, CDR2 ANQGSEA. The V gene end was trimmed by 7 bases and the J gene end by 7 bases; junction bases not matched to a gene: 10. This CDR3 has 13 residues. The CDR3: CSGGGLAGEEQYF. As DNA, the CDR3 is TGCAGCGGAGGTGGTCTAGCGGGAGAGGAGCAGTACTTC.

This clone was counted a few times. This chain connects TRBV28 to TRBJ2-1; a possible D gene is TRBD2 (7 bases). Per the germline V gene, CDR1 is MDHEN and CDR2 is SYDVKM. This CDR3 contains 14 residues. Trimming removed 6 bases at V and 2 bases at J, with 11 bases between. DNA of the CDR3: TGTGCCAGCAGCCCCGGGGGGCCCTACAATGAGCAGTTCTTC. Its translation is CASSPGGPYNEQFF.

This chain connects TRBV13 to TRBJ2-7; a possible D gene is TRBD2 (6 bases). Trimming left V 5 bases short and J 3 bases short, with 17 bases between. CDR3 length equals 15 residues. CDR1 and CDR2 from the germline V gene are PRHDT and FYEKMQ (reference sequence). The CDR3 DNA follows: TGTGCCAGCAGCGGACCTAGCGTCGGACTCTACGAGCAGTACTTC. This translates into CASSGPSVGLYEQYF.

V is TRBV2 and J is TRBJ1-1; no clear D. Trimming stripped 4 bases from V and 0 bases from J, with 6 bases between. Germline lookup yields CDR1 SNHLY and CDR2 FYNNEI. This CDR3 region has 13 residues. CDR3 protein: CASSGEMNTEAFF. The CDR3, as DNA: TGTGCCAGCAGTGGGGAAATGAACACTGAAGCTTTCTTT.

The CDR3 bases are TGTGCCAGTAGTATAGGAGGGCTGGATGGCTACACCTTC. Its protein is CASSIGGLDGYTF. The rearrangement joins TRBV19 to TRBJ1-2; D uncertain. CDR3 size: 13 residues. V lost 1 base, J lost 6 bases, and 9 bases lay in between. Germline V gene sequence: CDR1 LNHDA, CDR2 SQIVND (reference sequence).

The chain combines TRBV5-4 with TRBJ2-3, with D tentatively TRBD2 (5 bases). Germline values: CDR1 SGHNT, CDR2 YYREEE (reference sequence). This CDR3 comprises 13 residues. The V end was cut by 1 base, the J end by 4 bases, with 7 bases between. The CDR3 region is CASSLRGSDTQYF. The CDR3 coding sequence is TGTGCCAGCAGCTTGCGGGGATCAGATACGCAGTATTTT.

This clone was seen just once. The J gene is TRBJ2-1, the V gene TRBV27; D is unclear. Germline lookup yields CDR1 MNHEY and CDR2 SMNVEV (reference sequence). Trimming pared 6 bases from V and 5 bases from J, leaving 5 bases between. The CDR3 consists of 11 residues. CDR3 loop: CASRPHNEQFF. CDR3 in DNA: TGTGCCAGCAGACCCCACAATGAGCAGTTCTTC.

Only one count was recorded for this clone. The genes are TRBV12-3 or TRBV12-4 and TRBJ1-2; the D gene is possibly TRBD1 (6 bases). Trimming removed 1 base from V and 13 bases from J, with 13 bases in between. This CDR3 is built from 12 residues. CDR3 amino acids: CASSLVADRSTF. In nucleotides, the CDR3 is TGTGCCAGCAGTTTAGTGGCCGACAGGAGCACCTTC.

The chain couples TRBV12-5 to TRBJ1-1; D is uncertain. V was shortened by 1 base and J by 4 bases, with 10 bases between the two germline ends. The CDR3 sequence is 14 residues long. CDR1 and CDR2 (germline): LGHNT, FRNRAP. CDR3 nucleotides: TGTGCTAGTGGTTTGGAGGTCGTGGGCACTGAAGCTTTCTTT. Amino acid sequence: CASGLEVVGTEAFF.

The chain couples TRBV3-1 (or the pseudogene TRBV3-2) to TRBJ2-7; 10 bases fit TRBD2. Germline V gives CDR1 LGHDT, CDR2 YNNKEL (reference sequence). The CDR3 contains 16 residues. V lost 0 bases to trimming and J lost 4 bases; unmatched junction nucleotides: 6. CDR3 protein: CASSQDSPSGGYEQYF. CDR3 nucleotide sequence: TGTGCCAGCAGCCAAGATTCCCCTAGCGGGGGATACGAGCAGTACTTC.

The rearrangement links TRBV5-8 to TRBJ2-6; D unclear. The CDR3 is made up of 18 amino acids. Germline CDR1 and CDR2: SGHTS and YDEGEE. Trimming took off 0 bases at V and 0 bases at J, with 13 bases between the two ends. CDR3 protein: CASSLVVQPLSGANVLTF. The CDR3 nucleotides read TGTGCCAGCAGCTTGGTCGTGCAGCCACTCTCTGGGGCCAACGTCCTGACTTTC.

This clone was seen a single time. Written as DNA, the CDR3 is TGTGCCAGCAGCTTAAATCGGGGGGGCTGGGACGAGCAGTACTTC. This translates into CASSLNRGGWDEQYF. V usage is TRBV11-2 and J usage is TRBJ2-7, with 8 bases identical to TRBD2. The CDR3 is made up of 15 amino acids. Germline CDR1 is SGHAT and CDR2 is FQNNGV. J gave up 5 bases and V 2 bases, and 8 bases lay outside the gene matches.

The rearrangement links TRBV5-6 to TRBJ1-5; 7 nucleotides match TRBD1. The CDR3 covers 16 residues. Germline CDR1 and CDR2: SGHDT and YYEEEE. J lost 7 bases, V lost 2 bases, and 12 bases had no gene match. CDR3 in amino acids: CASSLGLAGGGQPQHF. As DNA, the CDR3 is TGTGCCAGCAGCTTAGGTTTGGCAGGGGGTGGCCAGCCCCAGCATTTT.

The chain is built from TRBV9 and TRBJ1-1, with D perhaps TRBD1 (6 bases). Germline values: CDR1 SGDLS, CDR2 YYNGEE. The CDR3 has 14 residues. The ends were cut back, 4 bases at V and 0 bases at J, with 10 bases in the middle. CDR3 residues: CASSPGHMNTEAFF. CDR3 sequence (DNA): TGTGCCAGCAGCCCGGGACATATGAACACTGAAGCTTTCTTT.

V and J are TRBV15 and TRBJ1-2, with D possibly TRBD1 on 6 matching bases. CDR1 is LNHNV and CDR2 is YYDKDF in the germline V gene (reference sequence). V was shortened by 0 bases and J by 8 bases, with 13 bases between the two germline ends. This CDR3 contains 14 residues. The DNA for the CDR3 is TGTGCCACCAGCAGAGAAGGCAGGGGCGGGGGCTACACCTTC. Residues: CATSREGRGGGYTF.